The next 20 T cell receptor beta chains were all read from a single sample in a study of technical replicates of blood from a handful of donors. Using immunoSEQ multiplex PCR, the repertoire was profiled, and TCRdb retains in-frame clones only, with some absent. This sample has more than 75,000 clones, with nearly 96% found just once. The material sequenced was T cells isolated from PBMCs. The receptors shown here come from a human donor in good health.

This clone was seen just once. This chain links TRBV4-1 with TRBJ2-7, with 7 bases that match TRBD2. Trimming took 1 base from V and 4 from J; bases not matched to a gene: 7. The CDR3 spans 15 residues. Germline CDR1 MGHRA, CDR2 YSYEKL. As DNA, the CDR3 is TGCGCCAGCAGCCAAGGCCTAGCGGAAGGGTACGAGCAGTACTTC. It yields the protein CASSQGLAEGYEQYF.

The genes are TRBV19 and TRBJ1-5, with TRBD1 matching 10 bases. This CDR3 is built from 15 residues. CDR1 is LNHDA, CDR2 SQIVND, per germline (reference sequence). V shed 3 bases, J shed 1 base, and the junction held 0 bases outside the gene matches. The CDR3 is CASSMGQGSNQPQHF. CDR3 coding DNA: TGTGCCAGTAGTATGGGACAGGGGAGCAATCAGCCCCAGCATTTT.

This clone appeared once. The chain links TRBV13 to TRBJ2-7; D is perhaps TRBD1 (5 bases). CDR3 size: 12 residues. V dropped 3 bases and J dropped 5 bases, with 8 bases sitting between them. In germline, CDR1 is PRHDT, CDR2 FYEKMQ (reference sequence). As DNA, the CDR3 is TGTGCCAGCAGCTTCCGCAGGGACGAGCAGTACTTC. This translates into CASSFRRDEQYF.

This clone was observed a single time. The chain has TRBV5-1 and TRBJ2-2, with no clear D. V lost 2 bases, J lost 0 bases, and 8 bases lay in between. Germline values: CDR1 SGHRS, CDR2 YFSETQ. This CDR3 is built from 15 residues. The CDR3 bases are TGCGCCAGCAGCTTAGACAACGCGAACACCGGGGAGCTGTTTTTT. Amino acid sequence: CASSLDNANTGELFF.

This rearrangement joins TRBV19 to TRBJ1-2; 7 positions agree with TRBD1. J gave up 7 bases and V 6 bases, and 5 bases lay outside the gene matches. The CDR3 runs 12 residues. Germline lookup yields CDR1 LNHDA and CDR2 SQIVND (reference sequence). DNA of the CDR3: TGTGCCAGTAGAGGGACAGTCGCTGGCTACACCTTC. Encoded protein: CASRGTVAGYTF.

V and J are TRBV7-8 and TRBJ2-7; the match to TRBD1 covers 7 bases. J lost 3 bases, V lost 5 bases, and 10 bases had no gene match. Germline V gene sequence: CDR1 SGHVS, CDR2 FQNEAQ. The CDR3 extends over 15 amino acids. This CDR3 is CASSKETGNNYEQYF. The DNA for the CDR3 is TGTGCCAGCAGCAAAGAGACAGGGAACAACTACGAGCAGTACTTC.

The chain joins TRBV4-3 to TRBJ2-7; 9 bases are a match to TRBD1. V lost 2 bases to trimming and J lost 6 bases; unmatched junction nucleotides: 2. Germline V gene lookup returns CDR1 LGHNA and CDR2 YSLEER. This CDR3 has 13 residues. The CDR3 loop reads CASSQQTGGEQYF. The CDR3 DNA sequence: TGCGCCAGCAGCCAACAGACAGGGGGCGAGCAGTACTTC.

The CDR3 is CASSHLAGAHNEQFF. In nucleotides, the CDR3 is TGTGCCAGCAGCCATCTAGCGGGAGCTCATAATGAGCAGTTCTTC. This chain links TRBV14 with TRBJ2-1, with 10 nucleotides matching TRBD2. From germline, CDR1 is SGHDN and CDR2 FVKESK. Losses at the gene ends were 3 bases for V and 7 bases for J; bases not matched to a gene: 6. This CDR3 region has 15 residues.

The chain employs TRBV28 and TRBJ1-4; D is possibly TRBD1 (6 bases). Trimming left V 8 bases short and J 0 bases short, with 13 bases between. The CDR3 length is 15 residues. Per germline, CDR1 MDHEN and CDR2 SYDVKM. This CDR3 is CASCRTVPTNEKLFF. The CDR3 DNA is TGTGCCAGCTGTAGGACAGTTCCAACTAATGAAAAACTGTTTTTT.

This chain joins TRBV10-3 and TRBJ1-1; 7 bases are shared with TRBD1. CDR3 length: 12 residues. V lost 3 bases to trimming and J lost 6 bases; unmatched junction nucleotides: 1. Per germline, CDR1 ENHRY and CDR2 SYGVKD. CDR3 sequence (DNA): TGTGCCATCAGTGAAGGGACAGCTGAAGCTTTCTTT. It specifies CAISEGTAEAFF.

This clone was seen once. The rearrangement links TRBV6-5 to TRBJ1-3; no definite D call. The germline CDR1 and CDR2 sequences are MNHEY and SVGAGI. V was cut by 5 bases and J by 5 bases, with 10 bases left in between. The CDR3 has 13 amino acids. The CDR3 DNA is TGTGCCAGCAGTCGAGAGAAACGAAACACCATATATTTT. This sequence encodes CASSREKRNTIYF.

V usage is TRBV9 and J usage is TRBJ2-7, with TRBD2 as a possible D gene (5 bases). Germline V gives CDR1 SGDLS, CDR2 YYNGEE. V shed 0 bases and J shed 2 bases, with 9 bases lying between them. This CDR3 region has 14 residues. In DNA, the CDR3 is TGTGCCAGCAGCGTAGAACCAGCGGCCTACGAGCAGTACTTC. Protein sequence: CASSVEPAAYEQYF.

The chain recombines TRBV2 with TRBJ1-5; D ambiguous. Germline CDR1 is SNHLY and CDR2 is FYNNEI. Trimming took 8 bases from V and 0 from J, leaving 8 bases between them. The CDR3 spans 13 residues. For the CDR3, the DNA is TGTGCCAGCCGTAAAAATAGCAATCAGCCCCAGCATTTT. This codes for CASRKNSNQPQHF.

V usage is TRBV5-6 and J usage is TRBJ2-2; the D gene is possibly TRBD1 (6 bases). V lost 0 bases to trimming and J lost 13 bases, with 13 bases between them. Looked up from germline, CDR1 is SGHDT and CDR2 is YYEEEE. This CDR3 region has 13 residues. The CDR3, as DNA: TGTGCCAGCAGCTTGGCCGCAGGGGAAGGGCTGTTTTTT. Translated, it gives CASSLAAGEGLFF.

The V gene is TRBV9, the J gene TRBJ2-6; 10 bases match TRBD2. The CDR3 totals 14 residues. CDR1 and CDR2 (germline): SGDLS, YYNGEE. The CDR3 region is CASGRASGANVLTF. CDR3 in DNA: TGTGCAAGCGGGAGGGCCTCTGGGGCCAACGTCCTGACTTTC.

This chain joins TRBV29-1 and TRBJ1-2; 7 bases are shared with TRBD1. The length of the CDR3 is 12 residues. V lost 3 bases and J lost 4; bases outside the gene matches: 2. CDR1 and CDR2 from the germline V gene are SQVTM and ANQGSEA. This CDR3 is CSVEGQPYGYTF. Here the CDR3 DNA reads TGCAGCGTTGAGGGACAGCCCTATGGCTACACCTTC.

The CDR3 bases are TGTGCCAGCAGCTTCGGTAGCGGGAGCAGCGGGGAGCTGTTTTTT. Translating it yields CASSFGSGSSGELFF. V and J are TRBV5-4 and TRBJ2-2, with 9 bases that match TRBD2. Germline-derived CDR1 and CDR2 are SGHNT and YYREEE (reference sequence). There are 15 residues in the CDR3. Unmatched junction bases numbered 6, after V lost 2 bases and J lost 7 bases.

The chain has TRBV9 and TRBJ2-2; unclear D gene. Germline V gene sequence: CDR1 SGDLS, CDR2 YYNGEE. The length of the CDR3 is 16 residues. V was clipped by 0 bases and J by 5 bases, with 14 bases between them. CDR3 sequence: CASSVDGLMMTGELFF. The CDR3 nucleotides read TGTGCCAGCAGCGTAGATGGGCTAATGATGACCGGGGAGCTGTTTTTT.

V and J are TRBV11-1 and TRBJ1-2, with a weak D call TRBD1 (6 bases). The CDR3 has 15 amino acids. Germline V gene lookup returns CDR1 SGHAT and CDR2 FQDESV (reference sequence). V lost 0 bases and J 3 bases, leaving 11 bases between the germline ends. CDR3 loop: CASSLASTGYYGYTF. CDR3 sequence (DNA): TGTGCCAGCAGCTTAGCGAGTACAGGGTACTATGGCTACACCTTC.

This chain connects TRBV5-1 to TRBJ2-3, with 11 positions matching TRBD2. V dropped 5 bases and J dropped 0; count of bases not matched to a gene: 5. The CDR3 covers 16 residues. Germline V gene data show CDR1 as SGHRS and CDR2 as YFSETQ. The CDR3 DNA reads as TGCGCCAGCAGGGAGGGACTAGCGGCTAGCACAGATACGCAGTATTTT. Its protein is CASREGLAASTDTQYF.